The sequence of this TCR beta chain was determined in a study of response to subunit inactivated influenza vaccine. TCRdb called the RT-PCR reads again in MiXCR, with one record for every CDR3 protein. The repertoire holds some 500,000 distinct CDR3 sequences, with roughly 13% as singletons. The sequence was obtained from a middle-aged man who received an inactivated influenza vaccine. This material consisted of PBMCs from blood, taken 45 days after vaccination.

CDR3 loop: CASSQQGAEGYTF. CDR3 DNA: TGTGCCAGCAGCCAGCAGGGGGCAGAAGGCTACACCTTC. The chain combines TRBV12-3 or TRBV12-4 with TRBJ1-2; 8 bases are a match to TRBD1. The trim removed 6 bases at V and 8 bases at J, leaving 8 bases unmatched. The CDR3 has 13 amino acids.